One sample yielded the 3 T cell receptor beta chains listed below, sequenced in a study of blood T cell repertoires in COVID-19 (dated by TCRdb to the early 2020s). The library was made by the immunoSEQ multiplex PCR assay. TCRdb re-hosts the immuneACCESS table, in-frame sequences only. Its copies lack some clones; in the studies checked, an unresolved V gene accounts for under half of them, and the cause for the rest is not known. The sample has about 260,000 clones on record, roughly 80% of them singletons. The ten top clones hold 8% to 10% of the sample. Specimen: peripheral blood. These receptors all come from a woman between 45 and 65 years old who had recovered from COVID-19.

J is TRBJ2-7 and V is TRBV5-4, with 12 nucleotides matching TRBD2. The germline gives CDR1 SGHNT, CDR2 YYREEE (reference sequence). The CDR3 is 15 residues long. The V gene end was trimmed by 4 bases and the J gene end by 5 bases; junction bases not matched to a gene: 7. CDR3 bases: TGTGCCAGCAGCCTCACTAGCGGGAGGCAAAACGAGCAGTACTTC. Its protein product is CASSLTSGRQNEQYF.

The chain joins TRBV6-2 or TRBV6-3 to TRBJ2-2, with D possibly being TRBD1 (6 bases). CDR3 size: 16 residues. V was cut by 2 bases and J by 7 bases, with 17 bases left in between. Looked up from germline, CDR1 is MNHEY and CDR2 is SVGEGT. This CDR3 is CASSYTTGLPVGELFF. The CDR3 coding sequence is TGTGCCAGCAGTTACACGACAGGTCTTCCAGTCGGGGAGCTGTTTTTT.

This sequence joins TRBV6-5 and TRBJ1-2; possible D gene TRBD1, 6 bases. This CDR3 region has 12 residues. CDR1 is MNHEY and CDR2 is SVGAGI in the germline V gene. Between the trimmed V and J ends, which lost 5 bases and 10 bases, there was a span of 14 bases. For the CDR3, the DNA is TGTGCCAGCAGTAGGCCGGCAGGGGCCTACACCTTC. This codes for CASSRPAGAYTF.